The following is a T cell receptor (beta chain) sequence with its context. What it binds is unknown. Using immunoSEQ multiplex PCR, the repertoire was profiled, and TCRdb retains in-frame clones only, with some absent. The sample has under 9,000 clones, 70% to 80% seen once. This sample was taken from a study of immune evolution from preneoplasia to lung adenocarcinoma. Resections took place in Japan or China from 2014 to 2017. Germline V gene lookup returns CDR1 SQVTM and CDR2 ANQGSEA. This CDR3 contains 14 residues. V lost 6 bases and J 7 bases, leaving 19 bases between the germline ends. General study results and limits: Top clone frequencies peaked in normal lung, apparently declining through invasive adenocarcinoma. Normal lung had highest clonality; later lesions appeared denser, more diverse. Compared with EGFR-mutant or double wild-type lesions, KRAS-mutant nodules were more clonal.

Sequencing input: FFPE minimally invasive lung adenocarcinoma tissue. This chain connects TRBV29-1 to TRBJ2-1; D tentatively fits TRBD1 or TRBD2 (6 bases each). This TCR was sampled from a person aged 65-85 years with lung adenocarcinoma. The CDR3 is CSVPAPEGGNEQFF. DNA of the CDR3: TGCAGCGTACCCGCCCCCGAGGGGGGTAATGAGCAGTTCTTC.